These 27 T cell receptor beta chains were all obtained from the same sample, sequenced in a study of T-cell memory formation after mild COVID-19. TCRdb reanalysed the 5' RACE reads using MiXCR and keeps one entry per CDR3 protein. The sample has over 400,000 distinct CDR3 sequences; about 22% are singletons. Sequencing used PBMCs or a T cell subset sorted from them (not recorded which). The receptor source for this set is an adult woman who had mild COVID-19 (a few samples of this study predate the infection). Cell type and time point are not known.

The V call is TRBV11-3, the J call TRBJ2-3, with 10 bases fitting TRBD2. CDR1 and CDR2 from the germline V gene are SGHNT and YENEEA. This CDR3 has 18 amino acids. After removal of 5 bases from V and 3 bases from J, the junction contained 14 bases not matched to a gene. The CDR3 reads CASSARPEWTSGTDTQYF. The CDR3 DNA sequence: TGTGCCAGCAGCGCCCGCCCAGAATGGACTAGCGGAACAGATACGCAGTATTTT.

The chain recombines TRBV20-1 with TRBJ2-7, with D perhaps TRBD1 (5 bases). The germline V gene encodes CDR1 DFQATT and CDR2 SNEGSKA (reference sequence). This CDR3 is built from 14 residues. The ends were cut back, 3 bases at V and 0 bases at J, with 12 bases in the middle. Here the CDR3 reads CSARGLGGSYEQYF. DNA for the CDR3: TGCAGTGCTAGGGGGCTAGGCGGCTCCTACGAGCAGTACTTC.

V and J are TRBV6-2 or TRBV6-3 and TRBJ2-7, with D perhaps matching TRBD1 (6 bases). Per the germline V gene, CDR1 is MNHEY and CDR2 is SVGEGT. V was pared by 8 bases and J by 2 bases, with 16 bases between. This CDR3 region has 14 residues. CDR3 residues: CASLPRGTAYEQYF. The CDR3 nucleotides are TGTGCCAGCCTACCTAGGGGGACGGCCTACGAGCAGTACTTC.

A few counts support this clonotype. The chain joins TRBV29-1 to TRBJ2-2; D is uncertain. CDR1 SQVTM and CDR2 ANQGSEA come from the germline V gene. V lost 5 bases, J lost 5 bases, and 9 bases lay in between. There are 12 residues in the CDR3. The DNA for the CDR3 is TGCAGCGTTCAAACATATACCGGGGAGCTGTTTTTT. Translation gives CSVQTYTGELFF.

This clonotype was found a few times. The chain links TRBV3-1 to TRBJ2-7; maybe TRBD1 (6 bases). Between the trimmed V and J ends, which lost 6 bases and 0 bases, there was a span of 15 bases. Germline V CDR1 and CDR2: LGHDT, YNNKEL (reference sequence). The CDR3 consists of 15 residues. The CDR3 DNA follows: TGTGCCAGCAGTCCTTCACAGGGCTTCTCCTACGAGCAGTACTTC. Its protein is CASSPSQGFSYEQYF.

The chain has TRBV7-9 and TRBJ1-1, with 9 bases aligning to TRBD1. CDR3 length: 14 residues. V lost 5 bases to trimming and J lost 11 bases; unmatched junction nucleotides: 12. Germline loops: CDR1 SEHNR, CDR2 FQNEAQ (reference sequence). The CDR3 is CASSMTGGAFGAFF. In nucleotides, the CDR3 is TGTGCCAGCAGCATGACAGGGGGTGCTTTCGGGGCTTTCTTT.

This clonotype was detected a few times. The genes are TRBV20-1 and TRBJ1-1; D gene ambiguous. V shed 3 bases and J shed 10 bases, with 9 bases lying between them. Germline V CDR1 and CDR2: DFQATT, SNEGSKA (reference sequence). This CDR3 is built from 10 residues. The CDR3 DNA is TGCAGTGCTAGCTTTAGCGGAGCTTTCTTT. Translation gives CSASFSGAFF.

This chain links TRBV7-9 with TRBJ2-7, with D tentatively TRBD1 or TRBD2 (5 bases each). The CDR3 spans 13 residues. Trimming pared 10 bases from V and 3 bases from J, leaving 16 bases between. Per germline, CDR1 SEHNR and CDR2 FQNEAQ (reference sequence). CDR3 DNA: TGTGCCATCATGCCCAGGGACGGCTACGAGCAGTACTTC. Its translation is CAIMPRDGYEQYF. The whole variable domain, filled in from reference TRBV7-9 and TRBJ2-7, reads DTGVSQNPRHKITKRGQNVTFRCDPISEHNRLYWYRQTLGQGPEFLTYFQNEAQLEKSRLLSDRFSAERPKGSFSTLEIQRTEQGDSAMYLCAIMPRDGYEQYFGPGTRLTVT.

CDR3 protein: CASSLVPGARGETQYF. The CDR3 DNA reads as TGTGCCAGCAGCTTGGTTCCGGGGGCGCGAGGAGAGACCCAGTACTTC. The chain carries TRBV5-5 and TRBJ2-5; D is possibly TRBD1 or TRBD2 (6 bases each). The CDR3 runs to 16 residues. Germline CDR1 is SGHKS and CDR2 is YYEKEE (reference sequence). The V and J ends lost 0 bases and 4 bases respectively, with 16 bases between them. The full variable domain, with the rest looked up from reference TRBV5-5 and TRBJ2-5, is DAGVTQSPTHLIKTRGQQVTLRCSPISGHKSVSWYQQVLGQGPQFIFQYYEKEERGRGNFPDRFSARQFPNYSSELNVNALLLGDSALYLCASSLVPGARGETQYFGPGTRLLVL.

The chain links TRBV12-3 or TRBV12-4 to TRBJ1-5, with a weak D call TRBD1 (6 bases). Trimming took 5 bases from V and 5 from J, leaving 10 bases between them. This CDR3 is 13 amino acids long. The CDR3 reads CASSANRDQPQHF. The CDR3 nucleotides read TGTGCCAGCAGTGCCAACAGGGATCAGCCCCAGCATTTT.

This clonotype was seen a handful of times. The J gene is TRBJ1-5, the V gene TRBV7-9, with 7 bases matching TRBD1. CDR3 length: 14 residues. Germline CDR1 and CDR2: SEHNR and FQNEAQ (reference sequence). V lost 0 bases to trimming and J lost 7 bases; unmatched junction nucleotides: 3. CDR3 sequence reads: CASSLAGGEQPQHF. CDR3 coding DNA: TGTGCCAGCAGCTTAGCAGGGGGCGAACAGCCCCAGCATTTT.

The chain recombines TRBV7-9 with TRBJ2-1; D may be TRBD2 (7 bases). V was pared by 5 bases and J by 5 bases, with 16 bases between. Germline CDR1 and CDR2: SEHNR and FQNEAQ (reference sequence). CDR3 size: 15 residues. In DNA, the CDR3 is TGTGCCAGCAGCCCCCCCGGGGGGCTCAACAATGAGCAGTTCTTC. It is translated as CASSPPGGLNNEQFF.

The CDR3: CASSPSAAGGSGDTQYF. In DNA form, the CDR3 reads TGTGCCAGCAGCCCCTCGGCGGCGGGAGGATCGGGGGATACGCAGTATTTT. The chain carries TRBV7-9 and TRBJ2-3, with 8 nucleotides matching TRBD2. CDR1 is SEHNR, CDR2 FQNEAQ, per germline (reference sequence). The CDR3 loop spans 17 amino acids. V was pared by 5 bases and J by 6 bases, with 16 bases of the junction left unmatched.

This rearrangement joins TRBV7-8 to TRBJ2-5, with D perhaps TRBD2 (6 bases). Germline V lookup: CDR1 SGHVS, CDR2 FQNEAQ. The ends were cut back, 3 bases at V and 5 bases at J, with 7 bases in the middle. This CDR3 region has 12 residues. This CDR3 is CASSFREETQYF. The CDR3 nucleotides are TGTGCCAGCAGCTTTCGGGAGGAGACCCAGTACTTC.

V gene TRBV15 combines with J gene TRBJ2-3; D may be TRBD2 (6 bases). Germline CDR1 reads LNHNV; CDR2 reads YYDKDF (reference sequence). Trimming left V 6 bases short and J 3 bases short, with 16 bases between. There are 15 residues in the CDR3. The CDR3 nucleotides are TGTGCCACCAGGAGCAGTCCGGGAGTGACAGATACGCAGTATTTT. This translates into CATRSSPGVTDTQYF. Full variable domain (outside the CDR3, taken from reference TRBV15 and TRBJ2-3): DAMVIQNPRYQVTQFGKPVTLSCSQTLNHNVMYWYQQKSSQAPKLLFHYYDKDFNNEADTPDNFQSRRPNTSFCFLDIRSPGLGDTAMYLCATRSSPGVTDTQYFGPGTRLTVL.

A few counts support this clonotype. The chain links TRBV29-1 to TRBJ2-3, with 12 nucleotides matching TRBD1. V was pared by 4 bases and J by 6 bases, with 8 bases of the junction left unmatched. The germline gives CDR1 SQVTM, CDR2 ANQGSEA. The CDR3 extends over 15 amino acids. The CDR3 region is CSVGVGQGAGDTQYF. CDR3 sequence (DNA): TGCAGCGTTGGAGTGGGACAGGGGGCGGGGGATACGCAGTATTTT.

The rearrangement links TRBV4-1 to TRBJ2-7; the match to TRBD2 covers 7 bases. Germline V gene data show CDR1 as MGHRA and CDR2 as YSYEKL. J was trimmed by 5 bases and V by 8 bases; bases with no gene match: 15. There are 15 residues in the CDR3. The CDR3: CASGLGEGLPNEQYF. CDR3 in DNA: TGCGCCAGCGGACTGGGGGAGGGCCTCCCGAACGAGCAGTACTTC.

This clonotype has a handful of counts. The genes are TRBV7-9 and TRBJ2-2; 13 nucleotides align to TRBD2. Germline V gene sequence: CDR1 SEHNR, CDR2 FQNEAQ (reference sequence). This CDR3 has 21 amino acids. Trimming cost V 5 bases and J 3 bases; bases outside gene matches: 18. The CDR3, as DNA: TGTGCCAGCAGCCCCACCGTAGGACTAGCGGGAGTTCTTGCAGACACCGGGGAGCTGTTTTTT. Protein product: CASSPTVGLAGVLADTGELFF.

The chain joins TRBV7-7 to TRBJ2-7; TRBD1 matches 9 bases. Losses at the gene ends were 6 bases for V and 5 bases for J; bases not matched to a gene: 5. This CDR3 has 13 amino acids. The germline V gene encodes CDR1 SSHAT and CDR2 FNYEAQ (reference sequence). This CDR3 is CASSTGTGNEQYF. The CDR3 DNA reads TGTGCCAGCAGTACCGGGACAGGGAACGAGCAGTACTTC.

As DNA, the CDR3 is TGTGCCACCAGTGACCACCGGACTAGCGGGAGGGCCAAGGGTCTGGTTGAGCAGTTCTTC. It is translated as CATSDHRTSGRAKGLVEQFF. The V call is TRBV24-1, the J call TRBJ2-1; TRBD2 aligns across 15 bases. J gave up 9 bases and V 4 bases, and 18 bases lay outside the gene matches. The CDR3 is 20 amino acids. Germline V lookup: CDR1 KGHDR, CDR2 SFDVKD.

The chain combines TRBV20-1 with TRBJ1-2; 8 bases are shared with TRBD1. CDR3 size: 14 residues. CDR1 and CDR2 from the germline V gene are DFQATT and SNEGSKA (reference sequence). V was pared by 2 bases and J by 5 bases, with 7 bases of the junction left unmatched. Written as DNA, the CDR3 is TGCAGTGCTAGATCGGACAGGGAAGGGTATGGCTACACCTTC. Encoded protein: CSARSDREGYGYTF.

Only a few counts were recorded for this clonotype. The CDR3: CATSETQTSTDTQYF. In DNA, the CDR3 is TGTGCCACCAGCGAGACGCAAACTAGCACAGATACGCAGTATTTT. V usage is TRBV15 and J usage is TRBJ2-3; D is unclear. From germline, CDR1 is LNHNV and CDR2 YYDKDF (reference sequence). The CDR3 sequence is 15 residues long. Trimming pared 5 bases from V and 0 bases from J, leaving 12 bases between.

This clonotype was observed a few times. The chain carries TRBV6-2 or TRBV6-3 and TRBJ2-7; 9 nucleotides line up with TRBD1. CDR1 and CDR2 from the germline V gene are MNHEY and SVGEGT. Trimming took 7 bases from V and 3 from J; bases not matched to a gene: 10. There are 15 residues in the CDR3. The CDR3 reads CASNTPGQGSYEQYF. In DNA, the CDR3 is TGTGCCAGCAATACCCCCGGACAGGGGAGCTACGAGCAGTACTTC.

This clonotype has just a few counts. V gene TRBV19 combines with J gene TRBJ2-3, with 10 positions matching TRBD2. Germline values: CDR1 LNHDA, CDR2 SQIVND (reference sequence). The CDR3 contains 15 residues. J gave up 6 bases and V 5 bases, and 8 bases lay outside the gene matches. The CDR3 region has the DNA TGTGCCAGTAGTGCTAGCGGGAGCCGTAGGGATACGCAGTATTTT. This translates into CASSASGSRRDTQYF.

The chain carries TRBV5-1 and TRBJ2-6; D may be TRBD1 or TRBD2 (5 bases each). This CDR3 is 19 amino acids long. V was shortened by 5 bases and J by 0 bases, with 21 bases between the two germline ends. Germline loops: CDR1 SGHRS, CDR2 YFSETQ. The CDR3: CASSPVGTIAFSGANVLTF. The CDR3 DNA follows: TGCGCCAGCAGTCCAGTCGGGACCATCGCTTTCTCTGGGGCCAACGTCCTGACTTTC.

There are a few counts of this clonotype. A read error may produce the germline difference seen at one junction end. CDR3 coding DNA: TGTGCCATCAGTGAGTCGGATTCCGCCACAGGGGGTGTCTTT. Translation gives CAISESDSATGGVF. The chain carries TRBV10-3 and TRBJ1-1, with 8 bases matching TRBD1. The CDR3 consists of 14 residues. Looked up from germline, CDR1 is ENHRY and CDR2 is SYGVKD.

This clonotype was counted between two and nine times. The CDR3 sequence: CASSFIRDTQYF. The CDR3 nucleotides are TGTGCCAGCAGCTTCATACGAGATACGCAGTATTTT. The chain uses TRBV7-2 and TRBJ2-3; no firm D call. This CDR3 contains 12 residues. Germline CDR1 SGHTA, CDR2 FQGNSA. V was clipped by 3 bases and J by 5 bases, with 6 bases between them.